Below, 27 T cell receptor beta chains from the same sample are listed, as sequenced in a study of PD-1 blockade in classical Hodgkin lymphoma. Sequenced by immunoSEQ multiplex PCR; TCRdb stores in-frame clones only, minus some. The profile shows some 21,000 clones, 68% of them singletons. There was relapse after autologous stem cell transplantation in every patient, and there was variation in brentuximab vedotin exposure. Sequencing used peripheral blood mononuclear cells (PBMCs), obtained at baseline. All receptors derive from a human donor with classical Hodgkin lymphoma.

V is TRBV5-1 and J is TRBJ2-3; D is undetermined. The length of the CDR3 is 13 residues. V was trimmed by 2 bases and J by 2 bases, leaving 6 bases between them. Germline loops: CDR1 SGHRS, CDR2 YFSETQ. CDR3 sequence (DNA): TGCGCCAGCAGCTTTGCGTTCACAGATACGCAGTATTTT. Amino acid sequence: CASSFAFTDTQYF.

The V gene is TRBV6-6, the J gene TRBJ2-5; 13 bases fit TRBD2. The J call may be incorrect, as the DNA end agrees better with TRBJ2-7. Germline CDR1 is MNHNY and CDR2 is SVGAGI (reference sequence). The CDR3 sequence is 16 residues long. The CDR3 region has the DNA TGTGCCAGTTCGACCTCCGGGACTAGCGGGACTTACGAGCAGTACTTC. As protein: CASSTSGTSGTYEQYF.

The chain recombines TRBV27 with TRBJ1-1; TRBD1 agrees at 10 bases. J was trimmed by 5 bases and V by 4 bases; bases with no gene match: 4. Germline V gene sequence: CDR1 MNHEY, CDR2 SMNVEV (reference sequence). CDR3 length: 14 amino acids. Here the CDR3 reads CASSSPGQGTEAFF. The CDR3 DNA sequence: TGTGCCAGCAGTTCGCCGGGACAGGGGACTGAAGCTTTCTTT.

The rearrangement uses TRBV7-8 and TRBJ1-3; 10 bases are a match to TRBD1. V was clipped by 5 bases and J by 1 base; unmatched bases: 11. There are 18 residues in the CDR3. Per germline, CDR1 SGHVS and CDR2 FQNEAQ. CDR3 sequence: CASSRVPGTGVSGNTIYF. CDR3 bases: TGTGCCAGCAGCCGCGTCCCCGGGACAGGGGTTTCTGGAAACACCATATATTTT.

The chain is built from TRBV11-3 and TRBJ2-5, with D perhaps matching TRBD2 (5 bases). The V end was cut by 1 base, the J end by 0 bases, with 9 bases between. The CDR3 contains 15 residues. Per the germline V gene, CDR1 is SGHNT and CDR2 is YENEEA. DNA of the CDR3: TGTGCCAGCAGCTTAGGCGGGCGGGACCAAGAGACCCAGTACTTC. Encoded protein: CASSLGGRDQETQYF.

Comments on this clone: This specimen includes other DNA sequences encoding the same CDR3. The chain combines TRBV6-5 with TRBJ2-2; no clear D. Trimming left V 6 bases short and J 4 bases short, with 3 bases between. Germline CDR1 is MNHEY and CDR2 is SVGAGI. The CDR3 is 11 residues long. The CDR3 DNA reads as TGTGCCAGCAGAGGCACCGGGGAGCTGTTTTTT. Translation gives CASRGTGELFF.

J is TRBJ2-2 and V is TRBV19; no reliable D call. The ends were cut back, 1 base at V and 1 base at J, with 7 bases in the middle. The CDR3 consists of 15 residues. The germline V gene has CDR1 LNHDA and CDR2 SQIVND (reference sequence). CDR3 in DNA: TGTGCCAGTAGTATAGTGGAGAGGAACACCGGGGAGCTGTTTTTT. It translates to CASSIVERNTGELFF. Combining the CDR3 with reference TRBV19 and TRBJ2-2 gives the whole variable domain DGGITQSPKYLFRKEGQNVTLSCEQNLNHDAMYWYRQDPGQGLRLIYYSQIVNDFQKGDIAEGYSVSREKKESFPLTVTSAQKNPTAFYLCASSIVERNTGELFFGEGSRLTVL.

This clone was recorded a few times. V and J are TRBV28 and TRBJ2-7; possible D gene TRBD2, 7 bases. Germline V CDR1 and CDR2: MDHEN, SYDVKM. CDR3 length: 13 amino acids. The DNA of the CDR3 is TGTGCTACAGGGAGACTAGCAGCGTCCGAGCAGTACTTC. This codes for CATGRLAASEQYF. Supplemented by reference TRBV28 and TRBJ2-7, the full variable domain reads DVKVTQSSRYLVKRTGEKVFLECVQDMDHENMFWYRQDPGLGLRLIYFSYDVKMKEKGDIPEGYSVSREKKERFSLILESASTNQTSMYLCATGRLAASEQYFGPGTRLTVT.

The DNA for the CDR3 is TGTGCCAGCAGTGCCCCGGGAGCAGGATACGAGCAGTACTTC. Protein product: CASSAPGAGYEQYF. J is TRBJ2-7 and V is TRBV28; possibly TRBD2 for D (6 bases). CDR1 and CDR2 (germline): MDHEN, SYDVKM. The CDR3 loop spans 14 amino acids. Trimming shortened V by 5 bases and J by 4 bases, and 15 bases separated the two germline ends.

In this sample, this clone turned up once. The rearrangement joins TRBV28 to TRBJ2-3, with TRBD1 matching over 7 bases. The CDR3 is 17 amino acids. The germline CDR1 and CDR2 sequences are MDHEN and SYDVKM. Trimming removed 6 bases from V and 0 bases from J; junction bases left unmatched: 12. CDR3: CASSSRGQAFSTDTQYF. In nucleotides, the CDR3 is TGTGCCAGCAGCTCTCGCGGACAGGCTTTTAGCACAGATACGCAGTATTTT.

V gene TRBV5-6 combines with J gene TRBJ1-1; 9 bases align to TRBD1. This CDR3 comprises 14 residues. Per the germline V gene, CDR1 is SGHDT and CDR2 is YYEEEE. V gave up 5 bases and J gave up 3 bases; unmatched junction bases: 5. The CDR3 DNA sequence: TGTGCCAGCAGGTGGGACAGGGAGGACACTGAAGCTTTCTTT. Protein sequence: CASRWDREDTEAFF.

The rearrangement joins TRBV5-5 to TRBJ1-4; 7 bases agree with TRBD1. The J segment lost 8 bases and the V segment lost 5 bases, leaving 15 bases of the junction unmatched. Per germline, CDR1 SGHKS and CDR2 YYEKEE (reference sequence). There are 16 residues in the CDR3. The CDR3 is CASRRQGTVTGEKLFF. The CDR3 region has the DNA TGTGCCAGCAGACGACAGGGTACCGTGACGGGGGAAAAACTGTTTTTT.

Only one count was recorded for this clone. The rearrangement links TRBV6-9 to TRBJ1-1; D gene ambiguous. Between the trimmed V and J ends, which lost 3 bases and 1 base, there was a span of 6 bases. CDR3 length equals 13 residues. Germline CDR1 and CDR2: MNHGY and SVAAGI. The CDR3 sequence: CASSYGSNTEAFF. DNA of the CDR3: TGTGCCAGCAGTTACGGGTCGAACACTGAAGCTTTCTTT.

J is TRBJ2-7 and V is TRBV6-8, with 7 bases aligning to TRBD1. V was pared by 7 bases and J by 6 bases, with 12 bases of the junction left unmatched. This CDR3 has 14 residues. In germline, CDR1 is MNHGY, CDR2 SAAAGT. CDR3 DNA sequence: TGTGCCAGCAAGACCCCAGGGGGTAGGGTCGAGCAGTACTTC. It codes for CASKTPGGRVEQYF.

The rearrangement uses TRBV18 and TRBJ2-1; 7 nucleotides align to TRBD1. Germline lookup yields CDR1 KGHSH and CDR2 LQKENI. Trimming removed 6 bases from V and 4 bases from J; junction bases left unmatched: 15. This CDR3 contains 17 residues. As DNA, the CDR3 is TGTGCCAGCTCGCCAAACCGGGACAGACGAGGGTACAATGAGCAGTTCTTC. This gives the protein CASSPNRDRRGYNEQFF. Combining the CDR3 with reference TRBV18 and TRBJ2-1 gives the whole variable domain NAGVMQNPRHLVRRRGQEARLRCSPMKGHSHVYWYRQLPEEGLKFMVYLQKENIIDESGMPKERFSAEFPKEGPSILRIQQVVRGDSAAYFCASSPNRDRRGYNEQFFGPGTRLTVL.

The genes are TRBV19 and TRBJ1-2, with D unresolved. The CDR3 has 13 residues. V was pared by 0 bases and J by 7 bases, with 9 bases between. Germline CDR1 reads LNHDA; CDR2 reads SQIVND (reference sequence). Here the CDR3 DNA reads TGTGCCAGTAGTATAGACCCGGGGTTTGGCTACACCTTC. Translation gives CASSIDPGFGYTF.

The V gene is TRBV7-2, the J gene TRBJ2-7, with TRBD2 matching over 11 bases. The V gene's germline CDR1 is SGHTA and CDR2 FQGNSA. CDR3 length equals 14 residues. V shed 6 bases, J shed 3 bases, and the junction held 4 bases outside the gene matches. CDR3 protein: CASRPLAGDYEQYF. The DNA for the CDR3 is TGTGCCAGCAGACCACTAGCGGGAGACTACGAGCAGTACTTC.

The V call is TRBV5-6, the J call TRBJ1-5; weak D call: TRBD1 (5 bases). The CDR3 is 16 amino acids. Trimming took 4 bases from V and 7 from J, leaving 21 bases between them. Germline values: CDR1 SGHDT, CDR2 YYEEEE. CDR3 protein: CASSLFGAASGQPQHF. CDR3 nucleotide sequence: TGTGCCAGCAGCCTATTTGGGGCGGCCTCAGGGCAGCCCCAGCATTTT.

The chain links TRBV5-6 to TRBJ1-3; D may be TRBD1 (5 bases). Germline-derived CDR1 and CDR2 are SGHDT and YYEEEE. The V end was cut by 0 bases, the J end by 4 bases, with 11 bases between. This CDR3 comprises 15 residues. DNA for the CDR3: TGTGCCAGCAGCTTGGTCAGGGCCTCAGGAAACACCATATATTTT. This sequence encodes CASSLVRASGNTIYF.

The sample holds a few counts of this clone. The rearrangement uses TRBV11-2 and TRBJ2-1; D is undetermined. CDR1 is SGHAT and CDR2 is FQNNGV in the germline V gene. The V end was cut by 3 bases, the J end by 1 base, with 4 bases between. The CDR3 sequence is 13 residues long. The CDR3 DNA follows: TGTGCCAGCAGCTTTAGGTCCTACAATGAGCAGTTCTTC. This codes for CASSFRSYNEQFF.

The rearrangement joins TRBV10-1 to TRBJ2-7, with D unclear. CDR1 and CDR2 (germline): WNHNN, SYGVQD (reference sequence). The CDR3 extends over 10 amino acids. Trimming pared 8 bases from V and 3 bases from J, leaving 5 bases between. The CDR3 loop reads CASRYYEQYF. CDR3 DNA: TGCGCCAGCCGATACTACGAGCAGTACTTC.

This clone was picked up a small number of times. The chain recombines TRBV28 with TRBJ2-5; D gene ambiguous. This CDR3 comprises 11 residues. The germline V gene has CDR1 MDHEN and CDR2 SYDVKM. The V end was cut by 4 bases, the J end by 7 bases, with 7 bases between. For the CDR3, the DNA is TGTGCCAGCAGTTCCGTCGGGACCCAGTACTTC. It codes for CASSSVGTQYF.

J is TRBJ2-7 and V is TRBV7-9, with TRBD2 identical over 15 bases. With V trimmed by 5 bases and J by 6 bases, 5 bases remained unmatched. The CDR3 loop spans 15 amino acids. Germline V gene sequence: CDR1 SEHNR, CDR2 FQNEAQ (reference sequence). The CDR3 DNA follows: TGTGCCAGCAGCCGGACTAGCGGGAGGGCTGGCGAGCAGTACTTC. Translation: CASSRTSGRAGEQYF.

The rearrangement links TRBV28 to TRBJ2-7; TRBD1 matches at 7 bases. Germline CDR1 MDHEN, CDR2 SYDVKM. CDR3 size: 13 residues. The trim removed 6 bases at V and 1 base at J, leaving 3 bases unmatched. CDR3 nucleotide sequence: TGTGCCAGCAGCGGACAGGATTCCTACGAGCAGTACTTC. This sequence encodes CASSGQDSYEQYF.

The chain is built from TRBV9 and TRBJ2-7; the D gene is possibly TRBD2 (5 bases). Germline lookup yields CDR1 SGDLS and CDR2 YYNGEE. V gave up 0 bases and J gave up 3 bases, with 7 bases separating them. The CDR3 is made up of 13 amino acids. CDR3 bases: TGTGCCAGCAGCGTAGAGGGAGACTACGAGCAGTACTTC. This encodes CASSVEGDYEQYF.

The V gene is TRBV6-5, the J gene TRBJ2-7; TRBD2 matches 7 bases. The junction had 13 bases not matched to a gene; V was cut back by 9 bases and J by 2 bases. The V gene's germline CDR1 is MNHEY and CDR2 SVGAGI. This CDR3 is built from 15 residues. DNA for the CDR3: TGTGCCAGTGAACGCTATTCCGGGGGGACCTACGAGCAGTACTTC. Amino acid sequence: CASERYSGGTYEQYF.

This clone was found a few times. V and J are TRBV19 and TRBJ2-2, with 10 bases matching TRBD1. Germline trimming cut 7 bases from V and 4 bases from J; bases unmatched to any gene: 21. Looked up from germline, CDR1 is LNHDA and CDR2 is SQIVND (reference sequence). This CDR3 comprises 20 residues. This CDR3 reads CASTSIRGGGTGVSTGELFF. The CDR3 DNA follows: TGTGCCAGTACCAGTATACGAGGGGGTGGGACAGGGGTGAGCACCGGGGAGCTGTTTTTT.